This record covers a single T cell receptor (beta chain). There are many counts of this clonotype. No cognate antigen has been identified for it. No base qualities exist here, and no much larger clone lies one base off it. Reading the germline V gene gives CDR1 MNHEY and CDR2 SVGEGT. Cut back by 6 bases and 4 bases, the V and J ends lie 15 bases apart. Measured from the cysteine to the phenylalanine, the CDR3 is 14 residues long. Of the read, only the CDR3 DNA is kept; its 42 bases are in frame from base 1. These data are taken from a study of T cell repertoires in cytomegalovirus infection (dated 2019 in TCRdb). About the full investigation: The HLA type of each donor mattered for the analysis, because public TCR beta signatures pointed to carriage of CMV infection along with the matching HLA type. The study at large found these results: The ex vivo response was dominated by HLA-C-restricted CMV-specific TCR beta clonotypes, which also provided the single most frequent clonotype in two of eight donors. In both this cohort and an independent roughly 330-donor cohort, the cumulative frequency of public TCR beta family members distinguished carriers of CMV infection plus the relevant HLA type.

These reads were obtained on an Illumina HiSeq 1500. TCRdb applied fastp at Q25 and MiXCR to the public reads, then kept only in-frame beta chains. CDR3 protein duplicates are merged, each entry listing the most common genes and DNA. Across this sample there are 400,000 to 550,000 distinct CDR3 sequences, with roughly 12% seen only once. Roughly a tenth of the sample is held by the ten biggest clonotypes. Sample: PBMCs. This receptor was obtained from a human donor in good health (CMV status not recorded). Some clones in this sample may be carry-over from other donors' samples. This chain is built from TRBV6-2 or TRBV6-3 and TRBJ1-1; the D gene is possibly TRBD1, with 5 bases matching. The nucleotides are TGTGCCAGCAGACTGGGGGGAACGGGCACTGAAGCTTTCTTT. Its protein product is CASRLGGTGTEAFF.